The present TCR beta chain was sequenced within a study of cytomegalovirus exposure and HLA in healthy donors. The donors comprised healthy bone marrow donors. Comment on this clone: Its antigen is unidentified.

The PCR contained 60 Vbeta and 13 Jbeta primers. TCRdb keeps only in-frame clones here, not all; method: immunoSEQ multiplex PCR. The listing records fewer than 200,000 clones. Points from the study as a whole: Apparent HLA restriction characterized most CMV-associated TCR beta chains in a later analysis. It was reported that TCR beta sequences correctly inferred the HLA-A and HLA-B alleles for most subjects.

The specimen was PBMCs. The sequence was obtained from a woman aged 60-75 years in good health and CMV-seronegative.

The CDR3, as DNA: TGTGCCAGCAGCTTTGCTTCCGGGACAGGGCGGAACACTGAAGCTTTCTTT. Protein sequence: CASSFASGTGRNTEAFF. The rearrangement joins TRBV5-8 to TRBJ1-1; TRBD1 aligns across 9 bases. After removal of 2 bases from V and 1 base from J, the junction contained 9 bases not matched to a gene. Looked up from germline, CDR1 is SGHTS and CDR2 is YDEGEE. The CDR3 extends over 17 amino acids.